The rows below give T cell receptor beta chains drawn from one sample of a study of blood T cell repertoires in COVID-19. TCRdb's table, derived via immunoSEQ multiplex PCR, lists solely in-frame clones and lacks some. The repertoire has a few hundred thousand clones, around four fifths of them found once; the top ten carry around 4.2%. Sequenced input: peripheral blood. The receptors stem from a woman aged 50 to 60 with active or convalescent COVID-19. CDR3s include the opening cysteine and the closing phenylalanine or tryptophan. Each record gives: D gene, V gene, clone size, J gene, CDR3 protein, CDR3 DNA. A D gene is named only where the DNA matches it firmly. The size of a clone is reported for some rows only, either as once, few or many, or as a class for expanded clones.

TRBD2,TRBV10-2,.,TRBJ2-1,CASTLRLAGSYNEQFF,TGCGCCAGCACCTTGAGACTAGCGGGGTCCTACAATGAGCAGTTCTTC
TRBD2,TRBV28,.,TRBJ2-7,CASLGRERHEQYF,TGTGCCAGCTTAGGGCGGGAGAGGCACGAGCAGTACTTC
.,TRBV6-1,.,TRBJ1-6,CASIGAGESPLHF,TGTGCCAGCATAGGGGCGGGGGAATCACCCCTCCACTTT
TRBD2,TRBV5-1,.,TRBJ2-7,CASSLAASGRALLDEQYF,TGCGCCAGCAGCTTGGCGGCTAGCGGGAGGGCCCTCCTCGACGAGCAGTACTTC
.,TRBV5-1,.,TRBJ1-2,CASSLGGGENYGYTF,TGCGCCAGCAGCCTGGGGGGCGGGGAGAACTATGGCTACACCTTC
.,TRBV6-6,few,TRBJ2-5,CASSYSGSEGETQYF,TGTGCCAGCAGTTACTCAGGTAGCGAGGGAGAGACCCAGTACTTC
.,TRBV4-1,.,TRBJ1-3,CASSQDTFSGNTIYF,TGCGCCAGCAGCCAAGACACTTTCTCTGGAAACACCATATATTTT
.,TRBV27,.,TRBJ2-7,CASRGSGVEQYF,TGTGCCAGCAGGGGCTCGGGAGTCGAGCAGTACTTC
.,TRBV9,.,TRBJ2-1,CASSMTSSNEQFF,TGTGCCAGCAGCATGACTAGTAGCAATGAGCAGTTCTTC
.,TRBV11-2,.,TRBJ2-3,CASSLGHEGDTQYF,TGTGCCAGCAGCTTGGGACACGAGGGCGATACGCAGTATTTT
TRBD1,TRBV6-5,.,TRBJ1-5,CASSQQGNQPQHF,TGTGCCAGCAGCCAACAGGGGAATCAGCCCCAGCATTTT
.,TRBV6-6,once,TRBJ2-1,CASSYGSLSYNEQFF,TGTGCCAGCAGTTATGGTAGTCTATCCTACAATGAGCAGTTCTTC
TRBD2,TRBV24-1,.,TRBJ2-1,CATSDSRGLAAEQFF,TGTGCCACCAGTGATTCCCGGGGACTAGCGGCTGAGCAGTTCTTC
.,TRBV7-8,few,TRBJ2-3,CASRQLGIHTDTQYF,TGTGCCAGCAGACAACTAGGGATCCACACAGATACGCAGTATTTT
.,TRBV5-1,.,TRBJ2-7,CASSLKLETKQYF,TGCGCCAGCAGCTTGAAACTAGAGACGAAGCAGTACTTC
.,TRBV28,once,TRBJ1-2,CASSLAQINYGYTF,TGTGCCAGCAGTTTAGCACAGATAAACTATGGCTACACCTTC
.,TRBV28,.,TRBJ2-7,CASRGTGTYEQYF,TGTGCCAGCCGGGGGACGGGTACCTACGAGCAGTACTTC
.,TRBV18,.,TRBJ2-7,CASSPDSKYEQYF,TGTGCCAGCTCACCGGACAGTAAGTACGAGCAGTACTTC
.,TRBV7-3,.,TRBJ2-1,CASSSKARSSYNEQFF,TGTGCCAGCAGCTCGAAGGCTCGGAGCTCCTACAATGAGCAGTTCTTC
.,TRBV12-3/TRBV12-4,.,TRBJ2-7,CASSLGGREQYF,TGTGCCAGCAGTTTAGGGGGGCGCGAGCAGTACTTC
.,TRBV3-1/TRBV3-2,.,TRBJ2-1,CASSLRQLNEQFF,TGTGCCAGCAGCCTCCGACAGCTCAATGAGCAGTTCTTC
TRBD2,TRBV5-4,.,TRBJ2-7,CASSLGTSGSPEQYF,TGTGCCAGCAGCTTAGGGACTAGCGGTTCGCCCGAGCAGTACTTC
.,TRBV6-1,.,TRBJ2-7,CASSGGAQGFPYEQYF,TGTGCCAGCAGTGGAGGGGCCCAGGGGTTCCCCTACGAGCAGTACTTC
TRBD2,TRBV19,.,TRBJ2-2,CASSIEGGRALSGELFF,TGTGCCAGTAGTATAGAGGGCGGGAGGGCCTTATCCGGGGAGCTGTTTTTT
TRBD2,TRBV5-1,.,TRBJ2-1,CASSLVGGRVSYNEQFF,TGCGCCAGCAGCTTGGTAGGCGGGAGGGTTTCCTACAATGAGCAGTTCTTC
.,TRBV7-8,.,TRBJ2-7,CASSYNGGYEQYF,TGTGCCAGCAGTTATAACGGGGGCTACGAGCAGTACTTC
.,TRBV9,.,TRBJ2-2,CASSSEKGAGELFF,TGTGCCAGCAGCTCAGAGAAGGGGGCCGGGGAGCTGTTTTTT
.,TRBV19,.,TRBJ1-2,CASSTNRRRTDGTIYGYTF,TGTGCCAGTTCTACTAACCGAAGGAGGACCGACGGGACAATTTATGGCTACACCTTC
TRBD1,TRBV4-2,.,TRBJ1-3,CASSPSQTGGANTIYF,TGTGCCAGCAGCCCTTCTCAGACAGGGGGCGCGAACACCATATATTTT
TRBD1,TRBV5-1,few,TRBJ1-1,CASRQGSTEAFF,TGCGCCAGCCGACAGGGGAGCACTGAAGCTTTCTTT
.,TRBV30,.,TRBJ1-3,CAWILSGNTIYF,TGTGCCTGGATCCTCTCTGGAAACACCATATATTTT
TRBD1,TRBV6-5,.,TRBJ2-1,CATARQGFYNEQFF,TGTGCCACCGCCAGACAGGGGTTCTACAATGAGCAGTTCTTC
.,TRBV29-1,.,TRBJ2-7,CSVAENSYEQYF,TGCAGCGTAGCGGAAAACTCCTACGAGCAGTACTTC
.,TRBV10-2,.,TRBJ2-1,CASSDLTENYNEQFF,TGCGCCAGCAGTGACCTCACAGAGAACTACAATGAGCAGTTCTTC
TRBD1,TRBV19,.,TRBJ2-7,CASRPDRGTSYEQYF,TGTGCCAGTAGACCAGACAGGGGGACAAGCTACGAGCAGTACTTC
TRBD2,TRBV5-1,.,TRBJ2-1,CASSFGLAGVVGSYNEQFF,TGCGCCAGCAGCTTCGGACTAGCGGGAGTGGTGGGCTCCTACAATGAGCAGTTCTTC
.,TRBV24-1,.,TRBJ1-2,CATSDSRVSYGYTF,TGTGCCACCAGTGACTCCAGGGTGTCCTATGGCTACACCTTC
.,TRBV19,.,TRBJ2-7,CASSRGGTPSYEQYF,TGTGCCAGTAGTAGGGGTGGGACACCTTCCTACGAGCAGTACTTC
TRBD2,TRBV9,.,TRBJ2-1,CASSVEAGGFNEQFF,TGTGCCAGCAGCGTAGAGGCGGGAGGTTTCAATGAGCAGTTCTTC
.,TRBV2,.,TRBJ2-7,CASSPPRGTPGEQYF,TGTGCCAGCAGTCCCCCCAGGGGTACACCAGGGGAGCAGTACTTC
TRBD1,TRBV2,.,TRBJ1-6,CARGTGQFNSPLHF,TGTGCCAGGGGGACAGGGCAGTTTAATTCACCCCTCCACTTT
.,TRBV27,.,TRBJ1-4,CASSSGRGNEKLFF,TGTGCCAGCAGTTCCGGACGGGGGAATGAAAAACTGTTTTTT
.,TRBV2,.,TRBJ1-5,CASSFARLDQPQHF,TGTGCCAGCAGTTTTGCCAGGTTGGATCAGCCCCAGCATTTT
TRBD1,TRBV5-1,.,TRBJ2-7,CASREAGTGLYEQYF,TGCGCCAGCAGAGAAGCTGGGACAGGGCTCTACGAGCAGTACTTC
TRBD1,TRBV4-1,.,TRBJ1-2,CASSQDQGQGDYGYTF,TGCGCCAGCAGCCAAGATCAAGGGCAGGGGGACTATGGCTACACCTTC
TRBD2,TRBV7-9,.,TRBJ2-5,CASSSTEGGETQYF,TGTGCCAGCAGCTCGACCGAGGGAGGGGAGACCCAGTACTTC